These 9 T cell receptor beta chains share one sample of origin, sequenced in a study of a mutant IDH1 vaccine in newly diagnosed glioma. The time point was: baseline, week 1 (first vaccination visit). Sample treatment: pre-vaccination baseline after standard-of-care therapy. Clones were sequenced by immunoSEQ multiplex PCR, and TCRdb holds only the in-frame ones, with some missing. There are approximately 100,000 clones in the sample; around nine tenths occur only once, and under 0.7% lies in the top ten. Material: PBMCs, obtained from a glioma patient treated with radiotherapy, temozolomide or both. Receptor source: a woman in her fifties or sixties with glioma.

V usage is TRBV11-1 and J usage is TRBJ2-7; D is undetermined. The V end lost 3 bases, the J end lost 3 bases, and 9 bases lay between the germline ends. The germline gives CDR1 SGHAT, CDR2 FQDESV (reference sequence). This CDR3 is 13 amino acids long. CDR3 amino acids: CASSLARRYEQYF. In DNA form, the CDR3 reads TGTGCCAGCAGCTTGGCCCGTCGCTACGAGCAGTACTTC. Full variable domain (missing parts from reference TRBV11-1 and TRBJ2-7): EAEVAQSPRYKITEKSQAVAFWCDPISGHATLYWYRQILGQGPELLVQFQDESVVDDSQLPKDRFSAERLKGVDSTLKIQPAELGDSAMYLCASSLARRYEQYFGPGTRLTVT.

This clone turned up a few times. The chain carries TRBV2 and TRBJ2-4, with D tentatively TRBD2 (5 bases). The CDR3 sequence is 11 residues long. Trimming removed 6 bases from V and 7 bases from J, with 7 bases in between. Germline V lookup: CDR1 SNHLY, CDR2 FYNNEI. The CDR3 DNA reads as TGTGCCAGCAGACTAGAGAACATTCAGTACTTC. It specifies CASRLENIQYF.

This clone was recorded only once. This rearrangement joins TRBV7-6 to TRBJ2-2, with 12 bases lining up with TRBD2. Germline assignment: CDR1 SGHVS and CDR2 FNYEAQ. The CDR3 loop spans 18 amino acids. With V trimmed by 5 bases and J by 2 bases, 9 bases remained unmatched. The DNA for the CDR3 is TGTGCCAGCAGCGGGAGAGCTAGCGGGAGGGCCAACACCGGGGAGCTGTTTTTT. It yields the protein CASSGRASGRANTGELFF.

This chain connects TRBV7-9 to TRBJ2-5; 7 nucleotides match TRBD1. Trimming cost V 1 base and J 3 bases; bases outside gene matches: 5. The germline gives CDR1 SEHNR, CDR2 FQNEAQ (reference sequence). This CDR3 region has 15 residues. The CDR3 DNA reads TGTGCCAGCAGCTTAGGGCAGGGGGATAAAGAGACCCAGTACTTC. As protein: CASSLGQGDKETQYF.

This sequence joins TRBV9 and TRBJ1-3, with D unclear. CDR1 and CDR2 from the germline V gene are SGDLS and YYNGEE. V dropped 2 bases and J dropped 4 bases, with 7 bases sitting between them. CDR3 length: 13 residues. The CDR3: CASSVDYGNTIYF. DNA for the CDR3: TGTGCCAGCAGCGTGGACTACGGAAACACCATATATTTT.

This sequence joins TRBV27 and TRBJ2-7; tentative D call: TRBD1 (7 bases). V was pared by 6 bases and J by 2 bases, with 14 bases between. In germline, CDR1 is MNHEY, CDR2 SMNVEV (reference sequence). The CDR3 length is 14 residues. For the CDR3, the DNA is TGTGCCAGCAGCCTAGCCAGGGGGGCCTACGAGCAGTACTTC. This gives the protein CASSLARGAYEQYF.

The gene calls are TRBV5-1 and TRBJ2-3; TRBD2 aligns across 8 bases. CDR1 and CDR2 (germline): SGHRS, YFSETQ. This CDR3 is 15 amino acids long. With 4 bases clipped from V and 4 bases from J, the junction kept 8 bases outside the gene matches. The chain's CDR3 is CASSLGTSGADTQYF. The CDR3 nucleotides are TGCGCCAGCAGCCTCGGGACTAGTGGCGCAGATACGCAGTATTTT.

The V call is TRBV9, the J call TRBJ2-7; TRBD1 matches 10 bases. CDR3 length equals 14 residues. The J segment lost 2 bases and the V segment lost 4 bases, leaving 3 bases of the junction unmatched. Germline assignment: CDR1 SGDLS and CDR2 YYNGEE. CDR3 DNA sequence: TGTGCCAGCAGCTCTGGGACAGGGGCCTACGAGCAGTACTTC. This translates into CASSSGTGAYEQYF.

This clone appeared a few times. The gene calls are TRBV6-5 and TRBJ2-5; 8 bases fit TRBD1. Judging by the DNA end, TRBJ2-7 fits better; the J call may be wrong. The CDR3 extends over 14 amino acids. Germline CDR1 is MNHEY and CDR2 is SVGAGI. The CDR3 coding sequence is TGTGCCAGCAGCTACAGGGGGTACTCCTACGAGCAGTACTTC. It translates to CASSYRGYSYEQYF.